The 27 T cell receptor beta chains below come from one sample, sequenced in a study of human T cells and chemical hapten exposure. Regarding time point: patch test 1, 2 weeks after DPC sensitization. Sample treatment: therapeutic diphenylcyclopropenone sensitization with weekly scalp DPC. TCRdb redid the calling of the RACE reads with MiXCR, one entry per CDR3 protein. The sample includes 75,000 to 100,000 distinct CDR3 sequences, around 12% of them seen just once. The input for sequencing was whole blood, taken in connection with sensitization to the hapten diphenylcyclopropenone (DPC). The receptors here all came from a woman aged 40 to 50 with alopecia areata. Some clones in this sample may be carry-over from other donors' samples.

Turning to this clonotype: Being one base from a much bigger clone, this may be a read error. The J gene is TRBJ2-1, the V gene TRBV30, with unresolved D. Trimming took 6 bases from V and 9 from J, leaving 12 bases between them. There are 11 residues in the CDR3. Looked up from germline, CDR1 is GTSNPN and CDR2 is SVGIG (reference sequence). CDR3 DNA sequence: TGTGCCTGCTATAGCACGGCTGAGCAGTTCTTC. Protein product: CACYSTAEQFF.

The sample holds many counts of this clonotype. The rearrangement joins TRBV29-1 to TRBJ2-1; no clear D gene. Germline V gene sequence: CDR1 SQVTM, CDR2 ANQGSEA. V lost 6 bases and J 2 bases, leaving 14 bases between the germline ends. The CDR3 has 14 residues. The CDR3 here is CSVVPEATYNEQFF. In DNA, the CDR3 is TGCAGCGTAGTGCCCGAGGCGACCTACAATGAGCAGTTCTTC.

This clonotype was picked up a small number of times. This chain connects TRBV7-2 to TRBJ2-5; TRBD1 is a possible D gene (6 bases). V dropped 2 bases and J dropped 2 bases, with 9 bases sitting between them. The CDR3 spans 14 residues. Germline lookup yields CDR1 SGHTA and CDR2 FQGNSA. The CDR3 protein is CASSLQGSQETQYF. The CDR3, as DNA: TGTGCCAGCAGCTTACAGGGGTCGCAAGAGACCCAGTACTTC.

Ten or more counts support this clonotype. The V call is TRBV6-6, the J call TRBJ2-1, with no clear D. Germline CDR1 reads MNHNY; CDR2 reads SVGAGI (reference sequence). The CDR3 is 16 amino acids. V gave up 0 bases and J gave up 7 bases, with 16 bases separating them. The DNA for the CDR3 is TGTGCCAGCAGTTACTCATCCGCTGGGGTAACGAATGAGCAGTTCTTC. Its protein product is CASSYSSAGVTNEQFF.

V is TRBV5-3 and J is TRBJ1-1; D gene uncertain. TRBV5-3 is an ORF; its function is uncertain. This CDR3 region has 12 residues. V was cut by 4 bases and J by 6 bases, with 10 bases left in between. As DNA, the CDR3 is TGTGCCAGAAGCCCCCCGACCCCTGAAGCTTTCTTT. It specifies CARSPPTPEAFF.

This clonotype was observed a few times. The chain is built from TRBV7-2 and TRBJ2-1, with D perhaps matching TRBD1 (6 bases). Germline V gene data show CDR1 as SGHTA and CDR2 as FQGNSA. V shed 1 base and J shed 4 bases, with 14 bases lying between them. The CDR3 contains 16 residues. CDR3 protein: CASSLDFGQRYNEQFF. DNA of the CDR3: TGTGCCAGCAGCTTAGATTTTGGACAGAGATACAATGAGCAGTTCTTC. The variable domain in full, with the rest retrieved from reference TRBV7-2 and TRBJ2-1, is GAGVSQSPSNKVTEKGKDVELRCDPISGHTALYWYRQSLGQGLEFLIYFQGNSAPDKSGLPSDRFSAERTGGSVSTLTIQRTQQEDSAVYLCASSLDFGQRYNEQFFGPGTRLTVL.

This clonotype was seen only once. This chain connects TRBV11-2 to TRBJ2-2; a possible D gene is TRBD2 (5 bases). Trimming took 7 bases from V and 5 from J, leaving 20 bases between them. Per germline, CDR1 SGHAT and CDR2 FQNNGV. This CDR3 has 16 residues. Here the CDR3 DNA reads TGTGCCAGCATTCCACGAGTCGGGGTCTTAACCGGGGAGCTGTTTTTT. It yields the protein CASIPRVGVLTGELFF.

The CDR3 coding sequence is TGTGCCAGCAGCGTTCAGCCCACGGACAGGGCTGGCGGGGAGCTGTTTTTT. Translated, it gives CASSVQPTDRAGGELFF. V usage is TRBV9 and J usage is TRBJ2-2; 8 nucleotides align to TRBD1. The length of the CDR3 is 17 residues. The germline CDR1 and CDR2 sequences are SGDLS and YYNGEE. V lost 2 bases to trimming and J lost 7 bases; unmatched junction nucleotides: 13.

This clonotype was observed a few times. This sequence joins TRBV7-9 and TRBJ2-3, with TRBD1 matching 9 bases. V shed 6 bases and J 0 bases; nucleotides not matched to a gene: 4. This CDR3 is 15 amino acids long. Germline V gene lookup returns CDR1 SEHNR and CDR2 FQNEAQ (reference sequence). The CDR3: CASSQTGGSTDTQYF. The CDR3 DNA follows: TGTGCCAGCAGTCAGACAGGGGGAAGCACAGATACGCAGTATTTT.

This clonotype has ten or more counts. This sequence joins TRBV7-9 and TRBJ1-1; D is possibly TRBD1 (5 bases). The V end lost 1 base, the J end lost 1 base, and 7 bases lay between the germline ends. Germline lookup yields CDR1 SEHNR and CDR2 FQNEAQ (reference sequence). The CDR3 is 14 amino acids. The CDR3 DNA reads TGTGCCAGCAGCTTAGGAGGACAGAACACTGAAGCTTTCTTT. Residues: CASSLGGQNTEAFF.

Many counts were recorded for this clonotype. This chain joins TRBV2 and TRBJ2-4; D possibly matches TRBD1 or TRBD2 (5 bases each). V was trimmed by 1 base and J by 0 bases, leaving 7 bases between them. The length of the CDR3 is 15 residues. From germline, CDR1 is SNHLY and CDR2 FYNNEI. CDR3 coding DNA: TGTGCCAGCAGTGAAGAGGGGACAGCCAAAAACATTCAGTACTTC. Amino acids: CASSEEGTAKNIQYF. Variable domain in full (rest from reference TRBV2 and TRBJ2-4): EPEVTQTPSHQVTQMGQEVILRCVPISNHLYFYWYRQILGQKVEFLVSFYNNEISEKSEIFDDQFSVERPDGSNFTLKIRSTKLEDSAMYFCASSEEGTAKNIQYFGAGTRLSVL.

This rearrangement joins TRBV6-2 or TRBV6-3 to TRBJ2-3; no clear D gene. Looked up from germline, CDR1 is MNHEY and CDR2 is SVGEGT. CDR3 length: 14 amino acids. Trimming removed 0 bases from V and 3 bases from J, with 7 bases in between. The DNA for the CDR3 is TGTGCCAGCAGTTACTCGAAAAAAACAGATACGCAGTATTTT. It translates to CASSYSKKTDTQYF.

This chain connects TRBV18 to TRBJ2-7; 11 positions match TRBD2. CDR1 is KGHSH, CDR2 LQKENI, per germline. The CDR3 is 14 residues long. The J segment lost 3 bases and the V segment lost 3 bases, leaving 1 base of the junction unmatched. This chain's CDR3 is CASSPTSGNYEQYF. The CDR3 DNA reads as TGTGCCAGCTCACCGACTAGCGGGAACTACGAGCAGTACTTC.

The chain has TRBV30 and TRBJ1-1; D is perhaps TRBD1 (5 bases). CDR3 length: 13 residues. V lost 3 bases and J 11 bases, leaving 19 bases between the germline ends. Germline V gives CDR1 GTSNPN, CDR2 SVGIG (reference sequence). The CDR3 nucleotides read TGTGCCTGGAGCCTGGGGGGGGACCCAGGGGCTTTCTTT. It encodes CAWSLGGDPGAFF.

This clonotype appeared many times. The chain links TRBV2 to TRBJ1-1; 8 positions match TRBD1. Germline V lookup: CDR1 SNHLY, CDR2 FYNNEI. CDR3 length: 15 residues. With V trimmed by 3 bases and J by 4 bases, 7 bases remained unmatched. DNA for the CDR3: TGTGCCAGCAGTGACCCCACAGGGGGTCGCACTGAAGCTTTCTTT. This codes for CASSDPTGGRTEAFF. Looking up the rest from reference TRBV2 and TRBJ1-1 gives the full variable domain: EPEVTQTPSHQVTQMGQEVILRCVPISNHLYFYWYRQILGQKVEFLVSFYNNEISEKSEIFDDQFSVERPDGSNFTLKIRSTKLEDSAMYFCASSDPTGGRTEAFFGQGTRLTVV.

The chain recombines TRBV12-3 or TRBV12-4 with TRBJ2-7; the D gene is possibly TRBD2 (6 bases). V was cut by 6 bases and J by 1 base, with 19 bases left in between. The CDR3 length is 16 residues. The CDR3 sequence is CASRRDFQLVSYEQYF. The CDR3 DNA follows: TGTGCCAGCAGGAGGGACTTCCAGCTGGTGTCCTACGAGCAGTACTTC.

The gene calls are TRBV2 and TRBJ2-3; perhaps TRBD1 as D (6 bases). V was cut by 4 bases and J by 0 bases, with 11 bases left in between. The CDR3 covers 15 residues. Germline CDR1 is SNHLY and CDR2 is FYNNEI. The CDR3: CASSGRGGSTDTQYF. In DNA, the CDR3 is TGTGCCAGCAGTGGTAGAGGGGGAAGCACAGATACGCAGTATTTT.

This clonotype has at least ten counts. V usage is TRBV7-3 and J usage is TRBJ2-3, with a weak D call TRBD1 (5 bases). V lost 5 bases and J 5 bases, leaving 11 bases between the germline ends. Germline-derived CDR1 and CDR2 are SGHTA and FQGTGA. CDR3 size: 13 residues. CDR3 DNA: TGTGCCAGCAGCGCGGCCACAGGAGATACGCAGTATTTT. The encoded protein is CASSAATGDTQYF.

The rearrangement uses TRBV29-1 and TRBJ2-7; D gene ambiguous. In germline, CDR1 is SQVTM, CDR2 ANQGSEA. This CDR3 is built from 13 residues. With 4 bases removed from V and 7 bases from J, the gap between germline ends came to 17 bases. The CDR3 bases are TGCAGCGTTGTAGAACCGGCCCCACCGGAGCAGTACTTC. The encoded protein is CSVVEPAPPEQYF.

This clonotype was counted a few times. The V call is TRBV25-1, the J call TRBJ2-7, with TRBD1 matching 8 bases. V was clipped by 4 bases and J by 0 bases; unmatched bases: 8. The CDR3 consists of 16 residues. Germline assignment: CDR1 MGHDK and CDR2 SYGVNS. The CDR3 region is CASSVGYRGNSYEQYF. CDR3 DNA sequence: TGTGCCAGCAGTGTCGGCTACAGGGGGAACTCCTACGAGCAGTACTTC.

This clonotype was detected many times. This sequence joins TRBV6-5 and TRBJ2-2, with 7 bases lining up with TRBD1. CDR3 length: 13 amino acids. The V segment lost 5 bases and the J segment 7 bases; nucleotides outside the gene matches: 4. Germline CDR1 reads MNHEY; CDR2 reads SVGAGI. The CDR3 spells CASSPDRVGELFF. In DNA, the CDR3 is TGTGCCAGCAGTCCTGACAGGGTCGGGGAGCTGTTTTTT.

The sample holds a few counts of this clonotype. The chain is built from TRBV7-2 and TRBJ2-6, with 7 bases matching TRBD2. V lost 8 bases, J lost 1 base, and 8 bases stayed unmatched. Germline loops: CDR1 SGHTA, CDR2 FQGNSA. The CDR3 covers 16 residues. CDR3 in amino acids: CASSRWEGSGANVLTF. The CDR3 DNA sequence: TGTGCCAGCTCCCGATGGGAGGGTTCTGGGGCCAACGTCCTGACTTTC.

This chain connects TRBV28 to TRBJ1-2; D is unclear. V was pared by 3 bases and J by 0 bases, with 5 bases between. CDR1 is MDHEN, CDR2 SYDVKM, per germline. CDR3 size: 13 residues. The CDR3 spells CASSLDSNYGYTF. The CDR3 bases are TGTGCCAGCAGTTTGGACTCTAACTATGGCTACACCTTC.

This chain joins TRBV13 and TRBJ2-2, with D perhaps matching TRBD1 (5 bases). Germline V CDR1 and CDR2: PRHDT, FYEKMQ (reference sequence). The V and J ends lost 4 bases and 6 bases respectively, with 12 bases between them. The CDR3 has 14 amino acids. The CDR3 sequence: CASSSGMWAGELFF. The CDR3 nucleotides are TGTGCCAGCAGCTCAGGGATGTGGGCCGGGGAGCTGTTTTTT.

This clonotype has only a few counts. This chain joins TRBV29-1 and TRBJ1-4, with a possible D match to TRBD1 (6 bases). The CDR3 runs to 13 residues. V lost 6 bases and J 4 bases, leaving 12 bases between the germline ends. Germline-derived CDR1 and CDR2 are SQVTM and ANQGSEA. The CDR3 sequence is CSVSRGYNEKLFF. The CDR3 DNA reads as TGCAGCGTCTCGAGGGGGTATAATGAAAAACTGTTTTTT.

This clonotype was counted many times. The chain recombines TRBV4-1 with TRBJ2-7, with D perhaps matching TRBD1 (7 bases). V was shortened by 4 bases and J by 0 bases, with 19 bases between the two germline ends. Germline CDR1 MGHRA, CDR2 YSYEKL. This CDR3 has 17 residues. The CDR3: CASSRTGGQRSSYEQYF. The CDR3 DNA is TGCGCCAGCAGCCGGACCGGGGGACAGCGGAGCTCCTACGAGCAGTACTTC.

J is TRBJ1-1 and V is TRBV2; TRBD1 agrees at 7 bases. The CDR3 loop spans 14 amino acids. The V gene's germline CDR1 is SNHLY and CDR2 FYNNEI. With V trimmed by 6 bases and J by 1 base, 5 bases remained unmatched. Here the CDR3 reads CASRRDSRNTEAFF. CDR3 bases: TGTGCCAGCAGGCGGGACAGCCGGAACACTGAAGCTTTCTTT.